This T cell receptor beta chain was recovered during a study of blood T cell repertoires in COVID-19. As processed by the authors: Reference gene primer amplification in the assay estimated nucleated cell counts. TCRdb keeps only in-frame clones here, not all; method: immunoSEQ multiplex PCR. V, J and clone size are those of that table, while D and trimming were read from the DNA. This sample yields some 150,000 clones, of which 85% are seen a single time; approximately 2.7% belongs to the top ten. CDR1 is SNHLY, CDR2 FYNNEI, per germline. Trimming removed 1 base at V and 8 bases at J, with 8 bases between. CDR3 length: 12 residues.

The chain combines TRBV2 with TRBJ1-1, with a weak D call TRBD1 (5 bases). Sample: peripheral blood. The receptor was derived from a woman in her 40s with active or convalescent COVID-19. This chain's CDR3 is CASSEGNREAFF. The CDR3 DNA sequence: TGTGCCAGCAGTGAAGGCAACAGGGAAGCTTTCTTT.